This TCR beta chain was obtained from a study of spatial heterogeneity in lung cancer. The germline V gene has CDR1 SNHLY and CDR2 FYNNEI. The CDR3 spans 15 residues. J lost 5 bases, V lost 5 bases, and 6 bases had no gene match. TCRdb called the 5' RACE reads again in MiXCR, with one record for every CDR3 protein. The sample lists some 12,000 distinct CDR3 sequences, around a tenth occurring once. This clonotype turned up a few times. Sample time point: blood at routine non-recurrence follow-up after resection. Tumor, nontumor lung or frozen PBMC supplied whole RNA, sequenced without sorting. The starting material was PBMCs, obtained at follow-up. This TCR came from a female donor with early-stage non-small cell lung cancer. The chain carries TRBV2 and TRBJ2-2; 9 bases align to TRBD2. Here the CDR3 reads CASSFSGGHTGELFF. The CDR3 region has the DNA TGTGCCAGCAGTTTTAGCGGGGGTCATACCGGGGAGCTGTTTTTT.